The clone carrying this TCR beta chain occurred a few times. No antigen is known for it. Expressed TCRB transcripts were sequenced because the entire RNA isolate underwent reverse transcription. The assay was immunoSEQ multiplex PCR, and TCRdb's table has in-frame clones only and misses some. This table has approximately 250,000 clones, 9.6% appearing once. Using CD45RO/CCR7/CD25/CD127/CD95/CD27, CD4+ naive, central memory, regulatory and stem cell-like memory cells were sorted. The data were obtained in a study of beta chain features in type 1 diabetes. General observations from the study: Type 1 diabetes patients had TCRB CDR3s that were shorter (moderately but significantly so) in all four CD4+ subsets. Shorter templates might be favored by PCR, equally in patients and controls.

V was cut by 3 bases and J by 4 bases, with 17 bases left in between. CDR3 length: 16 residues. Germline V gives CDR1 SGDLS, CDR2 YYNGEE. The genes are TRBV9 and TRBJ2-1; D is possibly TRBD2 (7 bases). The TCR comes from a woman aged 18-35 years in good health. Sequencing input: naive CD4+ T cells from blood. The CDR3 region has the DNA TGTGCCAGCAGCGCAGCCGGGGGGAGGGGGTACAATGAGCAGTTCTTC. Its translation is CASSAAGGRGYNEQFF.